One and the same sample provided the 17 T cell receptor beta chains below, sequenced in a study of T-cell reconstitution after alpha-beta-depleted transplantation in children. Preparing the TCRbeta library involved the use of unique molecular identifiers. Each CDR3 protein gets one entry after TCRdb re-called the PCR reads with MiXCR. The table has 450,000 to 600,000 distinct CDR3 sequences, about 10% seen once. Material: PBMCs, obtained before TCRalphabeta/CD19-depleted stem cell transplant. The receptors were gathered from a child aged 2 to 15 with inherited bone marrow failure, due to receive a stem cell transplant.

At least ten counts were recorded for this clonotype. The chain uses TRBV9 and TRBJ2-6; D might be TRBD2 (5 bases). In germline, CDR1 is SGDLS, CDR2 YYNGEE. The CDR3 contains 17 residues. Trimming pared 2 bases from V and 3 bases from J, leaving 15 bases between. CDR3: CASSVSAVASGANVLTF. In nucleotides, the CDR3 is TGTGCCAGCAGCGTTTCTGCAGTAGCGAGTGGGGCCAACGTCCTGACTTTC.

This clonotype occurred many times. V is TRBV28 and J is TRBJ2-7, with D maybe TRBD1 (5 bases). Per germline, CDR1 MDHEN and CDR2 SYDVKM. This CDR3 is built from 14 residues. Trimming took off 7 bases at V and 2 bases at J, with 15 bases between the two ends. This CDR3 reads CASKLRGLPYEQYF. DNA of the CDR3: TGTGCCAGCAAGTTAAGGGGTCTCCCCTACGAGCAGTACTTC.

This clonotype was picked up many times. This chain connects TRBV7-8 to TRBJ2-7; 8 bases are shared with TRBD2. This CDR3 is 18 amino acids long. CDR1 is SGHVS, CDR2 FQNEAQ, per germline. Unmatched junction bases numbered 13, after V lost 0 bases and J lost 3 bases. In nucleotides, the CDR3 is TGTGCCAGCAGCTTAGCGGGGCATAGCGGGATCAAATACTACGAGCAGTACTTC. Its protein product is CASSLAGHSGIKYYEQYF.

V and J are TRBV28 and TRBJ2-3; tentative D call: TRBD2 (6 bases). Trimming took 8 bases from V and 4 from J, leaving 19 bases between them. Germline CDR1 and CDR2: MDHEN and SYDVKM. This CDR3 contains 15 residues. CDR3 residues: CASQEGMSEADTQYF. The CDR3, as DNA: TGTGCCAGCCAGGAGGGAATGAGTGAGGCAGATACGCAGTATTTT.

This clonotype was counted many times. CDR3 loop: CASSQDDGLYSGANVLTF. The CDR3 DNA reads as TGCGCCAGCAGCCAAGATGACGGACTCTACTCTGGGGCCAACGTCCTGACTTTC. The chain couples TRBV4-3 to TRBJ2-6; D possibly corresponds to TRBD2 (5 bases). The CDR3 loop spans 18 amino acids. Trimming stripped 0 bases from V and 0 bases from J, with 12 bases between. The germline V gene has CDR1 LGHNA and CDR2 YSLEER.

This clonotype appeared many times. The chain joins TRBV7-2 to TRBJ2-3; 11 bases match TRBD2. The trim removed 5 bases at V and 3 bases at J, leaving 7 bases unmatched. Per germline, CDR1 SGHTA and CDR2 FQGNSA. The length of the CDR3 is 16 residues. CDR3 coding DNA: TGTGCCAGCAGCCCACAACTAGCGGGAGTTACAGATACGCAGTATTTT. Protein: CASSPQLAGVTDTQYF.

This clonotype came up many times. V usage is TRBV5-4 and J usage is TRBJ2-3; weak D call: TRBD2 (6 bases). Germline V CDR1 and CDR2: SGHNT, YYREEE (reference sequence). The CDR3 has 14 residues. Trimming took off 0 bases at V and 2 bases at J, with 7 bases between the two ends. The CDR3, as DNA: TGTGCCAGCAGCTTGGCTAGCGCCACAGATACGCAGTATTTT. This encodes CASSLASATDTQYF. Supplemented by reference TRBV5-4 and TRBJ2-3, the full variable domain reads ETGVTQSPTHLIKTRGQQVTLRCSSQSGHNTVSWYQQALGQGPQFIFQYYREEENGRGNFPPRFSGLQFPNYSSELNVNALELDDSALYLCASSLASATDTQYFGPGTRLTVL.

The V call is TRBV6-1, the J call TRBJ2-4, with 8 bases that match TRBD2. Germline V gives CDR1 MNHNS, CDR2 SASEGT. The CDR3 totals 15 residues. J lost 6 bases, V lost 5 bases, and 9 bases had no gene match. The CDR3 DNA follows: TGTGCCAGCAGTCGCGGGGGGACTGGGGGAAACATTCAGTACTTC. It is translated as CASSRGGTGGNIQYF.

The chain employs TRBV20-1 and TRBJ2-1; no clear D gene. The CDR3 contains 17 residues. Per germline, CDR1 DFQATT and CDR2 SNEGSKA (reference sequence). V was trimmed by 6 bases and J by 1 base, leaving 22 bases between them. The CDR3 protein is CSAIPRVRKASYNEQFF. The CDR3 nucleotides read TGCAGTGCCATACCAAGGGTGAGAAAAGCATCCTACAATGAGCAGTTCTTC.

This clonotype was counted many times. The chain combines TRBV20-1 with TRBJ1-5; D is possibly TRBD1 (5 bases). The CDR3 runs 13 residues. Per the germline V gene, CDR1 is DFQATT and CDR2 is SNEGSKA (reference sequence). V lost 4 bases, J lost 3 bases, and 10 bases lay in between. CDR3 coding DNA: TGCAGTGCTACCCGGGGCTACAATCAGCCCCAGCATTTT. Its protein is CSATRGYNQPQHF.

This clonotype was detected many times. V is TRBV12-3 or TRBV12-4 and J is TRBJ1-2; D is possibly TRBD1 (6 bases). CDR3 length equals 15 residues. V was shortened by 3 bases and J by 5 bases, with 16 bases between the two germline ends. As DNA, the CDR3 is TGTGCCAGCAGTTTCCCAGGGGCGTTTCGGTATGGCTACACCTTC. Protein product: CASSFPGAFRYGYTF.

This clonotype occurred a few times. V and J are TRBV12-3 or TRBV12-4 and TRBJ2-4, with TRBD1 matching over 10 bases. The CDR3 loop spans 13 amino acids. With V trimmed by 6 bases and J by 9 bases, 5 bases remained unmatched. CDR3 in DNA: TGTGCCAGCAGAGAGGGACAGGGGACCATTCAGTACTTC. Its protein is CASREGQGTIQYF.

Only a few counts were recorded for this clonotype. The chain uses TRBV27 and TRBJ2-3; TRBD1 matches 7 bases. J lost 2 bases, V lost 2 bases, and 10 bases had no gene match. The CDR3 totals 17 residues. Per germline, CDR1 MNHEY and CDR2 SMNVEV (reference sequence). The DNA of the CDR3 is TGTGCCAGCAGTTTAGTCCCAGGGGGAGCGGTCACAGATACGCAGTATTTT. Amino acid sequence: CASSLVPGGAVTDTQYF.

The genes are TRBV11-1 and TRBJ2-7; 8 nucleotides agree with TRBD1. The CDR3 runs 14 residues. Per germline, CDR1 SGHAT and CDR2 FQDESV (reference sequence). V lost 2 bases, J lost 6 bases, and 6 bases stayed unmatched. The CDR3 sequence is CASSLLGQGGEQYF. The CDR3 region has the DNA TGTGCCAGCAGCTTATTAGGACAGGGAGGCGAGCAGTACTTC.

This clonotype has a count of ten or more. This rearrangement joins TRBV27 to TRBJ2-1; D might be TRBD1 (6 bases). V was clipped by 6 bases and J by 7 bases, with 10 bases between them. Germline CDR1 MNHEY, CDR2 SMNVEV (reference sequence). CDR3 length equals 12 residues. The CDR3: CASREQGNEQFF. CDR3 DNA: TGTGCCAGCAGAGAACAGGGAAATGAGCAGTTCTTC.

There are many counts of this clonotype. The V call is TRBV20-1, the J call TRBJ2-7; 8 nucleotides match TRBD2. Losses at the gene ends were 4 bases for V and 2 bases for J; bases not matched to a gene: 13. The germline CDR1 and CDR2 sequences are DFQATT and SNEGSKA (reference sequence). The CDR3 runs 16 residues. CDR3 region: CSATTGAGTRAYEQYF. CDR3 DNA: TGCAGTGCTACCACTGGCGCAGGGACTAGGGCCTACGAGCAGTACTTC.

This clonotype was detected a few times. The CDR3 region is CASSYSLGRRGYTF. The CDR3 bases are TGTGCCAGCAGTTACTCGTTAGGGAGGCGCGGCTACACCTTC. V is TRBV6-5 and J is TRBJ1-2; unclear D gene. Deletions cut 0 bases from V and 8 bases from J, with 13 bases between. The CDR3 length is 14 residues. Germline V gene sequence: CDR1 MNHEY, CDR2 SVGAGI.